This T cell receptor beta chain is from a study of T cell repertoires in cytomegalovirus infection. Across the whole study: Matching HLA type and CMV infection were both indicated by public TCR beta signatures. General study results and limits: Accumulated public TCR beta family frequency recognized individuals carrying CMV together with the relevant HLA. HLA-C-restricted CMV-specific TCR beta clonotypes were dominant in the ex vivo response.

As concerns this clonotype: Its target is not known.

TCRdb fed the reads into MiXCR, producing one record per CDR3 protein. There are approximately 180,000 distinct CDR3 sequences in the sample; 17% occur only once, and 20% to 25% lies in the top ten. Germline V gives CDR1 MNHNY, CDR2 SVGAGI (reference sequence). Trimming removed 2 bases from V and 0 bases from J, with 14 bases in between. This CDR3 region has 17 residues. The J gene is TRBJ1-5, the V gene TRBV6-6; D ambiguous. The receptor was isolated from a human donor in good health (CMV status not recorded). Some clones in this sample may be carry-over from other donors' samples. Sequencing input: CD8+ T cells from PBMCs. The CDR3: CASSYLMDGYSNQPQHF. CDR3 nucleotide sequence: TGTGCCAGCAGTTACCTCATGGACGGTTATAGCAATCAGCCCCAGCATTTT.